This T cell receptor (beta chain) derives from a study of blood T cell repertoires in COVID-19. Study details: PBMCs, B-cell-depleted T cells, or T cells provided the cDNA or gDNA that made up the material.

As originally analysed: Counts of nucleated cells, estimated from reference gene primer amplification, were obtained. The table came from immunoSEQ multiplex PCR; TCRdb's copy has only in-frame clones and leaves some out. That table supplies the V and J calls and clone size; D and trimming were determined from the DNA. The sample consists of about 210,000 clones, roughly four fifths of them appearing once. This clone was seen ten or more times. Cohorts were based on clinical histories the participants reported. Two consecutive negative NP/OP PCR tests, clearance, or resolved symptoms defined Cohort 3 recovery. The CDR3 extends over 15 amino acids. J lost 2 bases, V lost 2 bases, and 5 bases had no gene match. Germline V gene data show CDR1 as SGHNT and CDR2 as YYREEE (reference sequence).

This TCR came from a man in his forties or fifties who had recovered from COVID-19. The specimen sequenced was PBMCs or T cells enriched from blood (not recorded which). This chain links TRBV5-4 with TRBJ2-3, with TRBD2 matching 7 bases. The CDR3 loop reads CASSFGGRVTDTQYF. The CDR3, as DNA: TGTGCCAGCAGCTTCGGGGGGAGGGTCACAGATACGCAGTATTTT.